These T cell receptor beta chains were read from a single sample in a study of blood T cell repertoires in COVID-19. TCRdb's copy holds only in-frame clones and misses some; the assay was immunoSEQ multiplex PCR. The table records about 200,000 clones, approximately 81% of them present only once. The sample taken for sequencing was peripheral blood. Receptor source: a woman aged 80 or older with acute or convalescent COVID-19. CDR3s include the opening cysteine and the closing phenylalanine or tryptophan. Fields, in order: V gene, D gene, J gene, clone size, CDR3 DNA, CDR3 protein. A D gene is named only where the DNA matches it firmly. Clone size is not always given. Where it is, it says once, few, many or a class for expanded clones.

TRBV5-1,.,TRBJ2-5,.,TGCGCCAGCAGTCGCCAGCGACCTCAAGAGACCCAGTACTTC,CASSRQRPQETQYF
TRBV6-4,.,TRBJ2-3,.,TGTGCCAGCAGCGAGGGGGACACAGATACGCAGTATTTT,CASSEGDTDTQYF
TRBV7-2,TRBD1,TRBJ1-2,.,TGTGCCAGCAGCCCCGGGACAGGGGGTATCTATGGCTACACCTTC,CASSPGTGGIYGYTF
TRBV6-5,.,TRBJ2-1,.,TGTGCCAGCACTGCTACGGGGTCGTCCAATGAGCAGTTCTTC,CASTATGSSNEQFF
TRBV15,.,TRBJ2-5,.,TGTGCCACCAGCGATCCAGGGCCCCAAGAGACCCAGTACTTC,CATSDPGPQETQYF
TRBV25-1,.,TRBJ1-2,.,TGTGCCAGCAGCAGCGACAAGACAGGACGGAAGACGGGCTACACCTTC,CASSSDKTGRKTGYTF
TRBV28,TRBD1,TRBJ2-7,.,TGTGCCAGCAGTTTAGGGGGACAGGGTGACTACGAGCAGTACTTC,CASSLGGQGDYEQYF
TRBV7-2,TRBD2,TRBJ2-2,few,TGTGCCAGCAGCTTATTCCCCCCGGCTAGCGGGGGTACCGGGGAGCTGTTTTTT,CASSLFPPASGGTGELFF
TRBV12-3/TRBV12-4,.,TRBJ2-1,.,TGTGCCAGCAGTTTGAAGTCTAACAATGAGCAGTTCTTC,CASSLKSNNEQFF
TRBV19,TRBD1,TRBJ2-7,.,TGTGCCAGTTCCGGACAGGTTAGCTCCTACGAGCAGTACTTC,CASSGQVSSYEQYF
TRBV11-2,.,TRBJ2-7,.,TGTGCCAGCACCGGGCGGACTGACTCCTACGAGCAGTACTTC,CASTGRTDSYEQYF
TRBV18,.,TRBJ1-5,.,TGTGCCAGCTCACCACCCGATCAGCCCCAGCATTTT,CASSPPDQPQHF
TRBV6-4,.,TRBJ2-3,.,TGTGCCAGCAGGGAGGGGGCAGGGCCCTTCGATACGCAGTATTTT,CASREGAGPFDTQYF
TRBV27,.,TRBJ1-2,many,TGTGCCAGCAGTGGTTACGGTCTTGTCGTGACCTTC,CASSGYGLVVTF
TRBV14,TRBD2,TRBJ2-1,.,TGTGCCAGCAGCCGAATGACTAGCGGAATCTACAATGAGCAGTTCTTC,CASSRMTSGIYNEQFF
TRBV7-8,.,TRBJ2-7,.,TGTGCCAGCAGCTTAGTAGAGGAGGCTACCTACGAGCAGTACTTC,CASSLVEEATYEQYF
TRBV9,.,TRBJ2-1,.,TGTGCCAGCAGCGCGTACCTTAGGTCTAGTGAGCAGTTCTTC,CASSAYLRSSEQFF
TRBV7-7,.,TRBJ1-3,.,TGTGCCAGCAGCTTAAGTACGGGGAACACCATATATTTT,CASSLSTGNTIYF
TRBV11-2,.,TRBJ2-1,.,TGTGCCAGCAGCTTAGTGGGAGGCCTGCAGTTCTTC,CASSLVGGLQFF
TRBV18,.,TRBJ1-5,.,TGTGCCAGCTCACCTACGGTTAATAGCAATCAGCCCCAGCATTTT,CASSPTVNSNQPQHF
TRBV23-1,TRBD1,TRBJ2-2,.,TGCGCCAGCAGTCAGTCCGGGACAGGAGACACCGGGGAGCTGTTTTTT,CASSQSGTGDTGELFF
TRBV24-1,.,TRBJ2-1,.,TGTGCCACCAGTGACCCGGGGTACAATGAGCAGTTCTTC,CATSDPGYNEQFF
TRBV19,.,TRBJ1-1,few,TGTGCCAGTAGTACACCAGGGAGGACTGAAGCTTTCTTT,CASSTPGRTEAFF
TRBV6-5,.,TRBJ1-5,.,TGTGCCAGCAGTTTTCAGGGGAGCAATCAGCCCCAGCATTTT,CASSFQGSNQPQHF
TRBV30,.,TRBJ1-5,.,TGTGCCTGGATAGAGAGGGACAATCAGCCCCAGCATTTT,CAWIERDNQPQHF
TRBV29-1,.,TRBJ2-6,.,TGCAGCGTTGGGACAGCCCAGTCTGGGGCCAACGTCCTGACTTTC,CSVGTAQSGANVLTF
TRBV3-1/TRBV3-2,TRBD2,TRBJ2-7,.,TGTGCCAGCAGCGAATACCTATGGACTAGCGGGAGTTACGAGCAGTACTTC,CASSEYLWTSGSYEQYF
TRBV30,.,TRBJ1-2,.,TGTGCCTTAAAGCTGGGGCAGAATGTCTATGGCTACACCTTC,CALKLGQNVYGYTF
TRBV27,TRBD1,TRBJ1-2,once,TGTGCCAGCAGTGCTCAGGACAGGGTCGTCGGTGGCTACACCTTC,CASSAQDRVVGGYTF
TRBV11-1,.,TRBJ2-1,once,TGTGCCAGTCGTAATTATGGAGATCAGTACAATGAGCAGTTCTTC,CASRNYGDQYNEQFF
TRBV28,TRBD1,TRBJ1-3,.,TGTGCCAGCAGTTTGCCTCGGACAGGGAGGGACACCATATATTTT,CASSLPRTGRDTIYF
TRBV11-1,.,TRBJ1-1,.,TGTGCCAGCAGCTTAGGCGGGGGGAACACTGAAGCTTTCTTT,CASSLGGGNTEAFF
TRBV6-1,.,TRBJ2-3,.,TGTGCCAGCAGTGAAGCCGCTCTAGTTACAGATACGCAGTATTTT,CASSEAALVTDTQYF
TRBV4-2,TRBD1,TRBJ2-7,.,TGTGCCAGCAGCCCAGGACAGGGGGCCTACGAGCAGTACTTC,CASSPGQGAYEQYF
TRBV5-6,.,TRBJ1-4,.,TGTGCCAGCAGCTCCTACAGAGCAACTAATGAAAAACTGTTTTTT,CASSSYRATNEKLFF
TRBV5-5,.,TRBJ2-7,.,TGTGCCAGCAGCCCGACAGTGGCGGCCTACGAGCAGTACTTC,CASSPTVAAYEQYF
TRBV10-1,.,TRBJ1-2,.,TGCGCCAGCTCCGGCGGAGGGAACTATGGCTACACCTTC,CASSGGGNYGYTF
TRBV12-5,TRBD1,TRBJ1-2,.,TGTGCTAGGCCCCTGGGACAGGCCACAACATTCTATGGCTACACCTTC,CARPLGQATTFYGYTF
TRBV4-2,TRBD1,TRBJ1-2,once,TGTGCCAGCAGCCAAGATATCCCAGGGGGCGATGGCTACACCTTC,CASSQDIPGGDGYTF
TRBV7-7,TRBD2,TRBJ2-1,.,TGTGCCAGCAGCTTACTAGCGGGAGCGATAAACAATGAGCAGTTCTTC,CASSLLAGAINNEQFF
TRBV11-3,TRBD1,TRBJ1-1,.,TGTGCCAGCAGCTTCGCCGGGACAGAGAACACTGAAGCTTTCTTT,CASSFAGTENTEAFF
TRBV28,TRBD2,TRBJ2-2,.,TGTGCCAGCCTTCTCAGCGGGAGGCTATCCGGGGAGCTGTTTTTT,CASLLSGRLSGELFF
TRBV7-6,.,TRBJ2-5,.,TGTGCCAGCAGCTTAATGGTTAGCGGATTCCAAGAGACCCAGTACTTC,CASSLMVSGFQETQYF
TRBV5-1,TRBD1,TRBJ2-5,.,TGCGCCAGCAGCAGCCAGACAGGGTCCCAAGAGACCCAGTACTTC,CASSSQTGSQETQYF
TRBV5-1,TRBD1,TRBJ1-6,.,TGCGCCAGCAGCTTTGGGCAGGGGGACAATTCACCCCTCCACTTT,CASSFGQGDNSPLHF
TRBV21-1,.,TRBJ1-2,.,TGTGCCAGCAGCAAAGCGAGGACTCCGGGGGTCGTCTACACCTTC,CASSKARTPGVVYTF
TRBV19,TRBD2,TRBJ2-1,once,TGTGCCAGTAGTACGGGACTAGCGGGTAGGAATGAGCAGTTCTTC,CASSTGLAGRNEQFF
TRBV20-1,.,TRBJ1-1,.,TGCAGTGCCAGTCAATGGGCAGGGCTTACTGAAGCTTTCTTT,CSASQWAGLTEAFF
TRBV4-1,.,TRBJ2-7,.,TGCGCCAGCAGCCAAGATTCCGTAAGTGGGGCTACGACCACGCTCTTCTACGAGCAGTACTTC,CASSQDSVSGATTTLFYEQYF
TRBV7-3,.,TRBJ2-3,.,TGTGCCAGCAGTTTTGCCGGGGAGCGGGTCGCAGATACGCAGTATTTT,CASSFAGERVADTQYF
TRBV6-2/TRBV6-3,TRBD2,TRBJ2-1,many,TGTGCCAGCAGTTACCCTGGGGGGAGGGGCAACTACAATGAGCAGTTCTTC,CASSYPGGRGNYNEQFF
TRBV5-1,TRBD2,TRBJ2-3,.,TGCGCCAGCAGCTTGGAACTAGCGGAGAGTTGGTATTTT,CASSLELAESWYF
TRBV7-2,.,TRBJ2-5,.,TGTGCCAGCAGCTTACCGACAGAACGGACGACCCAGTACTTC,CASSLPTERTTQYF